The 12 T cell receptor beta chains in this list originate from one sample, sequenced in a study of brain T cells in children with intractable seizures. Profiled with immunoSEQ multiplex PCR; TCRdb holds only in-frame clones, not every one. The sample carries tens of thousands of clones, 93% recorded once. The source was peripheral blood, collected at surgery. These receptors all stem from a boy younger than two with tuberous sclerosis and intractable seizures.

The chain employs TRBV15 and TRBJ2-7; TRBD2 aligns across 10 bases. V was pared by 1 base and J by 7 bases, with 7 bases of the junction left unmatched. The germline V gene has CDR1 LNHNV and CDR2 YYDKDF (reference sequence). The CDR3 runs to 15 residues. The CDR3 DNA is TGTGCCACCAGCAGAGTACCCCCGGGACTAGCGGAGCAGTACTTC. The encoded protein is CATSRVPPGLAEQYF.

The chain has TRBV29-1 and TRBJ1-2; tentatively, D is TRBD1 (6 bases). V lost 3 bases and J lost 3, with 11 bases in between. Per germline, CDR1 SQVTM and CDR2 ANQGSEA. CDR3 length equals 13 residues. DNA for the CDR3: TGCAGCGTTGAGCAGGGGTCCTACTATGGCTACACCTTC. Translation: CSVEQGSYYGYTF.

CDR3 amino acids: CASSLTGRGRESGELFF. The CDR3 nucleotides are TGTGCCAGCAGTTTAACCGGCCGAGGGAGAGAGAGCGGGGAGCTGTTTTTT. V and J are TRBV28 and TRBJ2-2; the D gene is possibly TRBD2 (5 bases). This CDR3 is 17 amino acids long. Germline-derived CDR1 and CDR2 are MDHEN and SYDVKM. With 2 bases removed from V and 7 bases from J, the gap between germline ends came to 20 bases.

The chain carries TRBV4-2 and TRBJ2-7; 8 positions agree with TRBD1. The CDR3 is 16 amino acids. CDR1 and CDR2 from the germline V gene are LGHNA and YNFKEQ. V lost 1 base and J lost 5; bases outside the gene matches: 10. In DNA, the CDR3 is TGTGCCAGCAGCCAAGTTGGCCGGACAGGGTCCCACGAGCAGTACTTC. Translated: CASSQVGRTGSHEQYF.

Here the CDR3 reads CASSSYQGAYEQYF. DNA of the CDR3: TGTGCCAGCAGCTCATATCAGGGGGCCTACGAGCAGTACTTC. The gene calls are TRBV5-4 and TRBJ2-7, with TRBD1 matching 7 bases. V was pared by 3 bases and J by 2 bases, with 5 bases of the junction left unmatched. The CDR3 has 14 amino acids. Germline-derived CDR1 and CDR2 are SGHNT and YYREEE (reference sequence).

The chain links TRBV10-1 to TRBJ2-3; 8 nucleotides line up with TRBD1. Trimming at V came to 2 bases and at J to 3 bases, leaving 4 bases not matched to a gene. The CDR3 extends over 15 amino acids. Germline V gene lookup returns CDR1 WNHNN and CDR2 SYGVQD (reference sequence). The CDR3 DNA reads TGCGCCAGCAGTGAGGACAGGGGCCAGACAGATACGCAGTATTTT. Residues: CASSEDRGQTDTQYF.

The chain recombines TRBV29-1 with TRBJ2-1, with D unclear. Germline CDR1 reads SQVTM; CDR2 reads ANQGSEA. V shed 1 base and J shed 4 bases, with 8 bases lying between them. The CDR3 consists of 13 residues. In DNA, the CDR3 is TGCAGCGTTGAAGCCCCTAGTTACAATGAGCAGTTCTTC. Protein product: CSVEAPSYNEQFF.

The chain uses TRBV9 and TRBJ2-1; TRBD2 aligns across 10 bases. With V trimmed by 2 bases and J by 10 bases, 9 bases remained unmatched. The CDR3 has 15 amino acids. Germline loops: CDR1 SGDLS, CDR2 YYNGEE. This chain's CDR3 is CASSVGTSGVREQFF. The DNA for the CDR3 is TGTGCCAGCAGCGTGGGTACTAGCGGGGTTCGGGAGCAGTTCTTC. Combining the CDR3 with reference TRBV9 and TRBJ2-1 gives the whole variable domain DSGVTQTPKHLITATGQRVTLRCSPRSGDLSVYWYQQSLDQGLQFLIQYYNGEERAKGNILERFSAQQFPDLHSELNLSSLELGDSALYFCASSVGTSGVREQFFGPGTRLTVL.

This chain joins TRBV3-1 (or the pseudogene TRBV3-2) and TRBJ2-5; D remains ambiguous. CDR1 and CDR2 from the germline V gene are LGHDT and YNNKEL (reference sequence). This CDR3 has 13 amino acids. Trimming shortened V by 1 base and J by 5 bases, and 8 bases separated the two germline ends. DNA for the CDR3: TGTGCCAGCAGCCAAGTAGGATCTGAGACCCAGTACTTC. Protein product: CASSQVGSETQYF.

This chain uses TRBV5-6 with TRBJ2-3; 8 positions agree with TRBD2. The V segment lost 4 bases and the J segment 2 bases; nucleotides outside the gene matches: 9. The CDR3 extends over 16 amino acids. Germline V CDR1 and CDR2: SGHDT, YYEEEE. DNA for the CDR3: TGTGCCAGCAGCCCGGGGGGGCAGCTCCTCACAGATACGCAGTATTTT. Amino acid sequence: CASSPGGQLLTDTQYF. The full variable domain, in which reference TRBV5-6 and TRBJ2-3 provide the parts outside the CDR3, is DAGVTQSPTHLIKTRGQQVTLRCSPKSGHDTVSWYQQALGQGPQFIFQYYEEEERQRGNFPDRFSGHQFPNYSSELNVNALLLGDSALYLCASSPGGQLLTDTQYFGPGTRLTVL.

The chain employs TRBV7-9 and TRBJ2-1, with 7 bases lining up with TRBD2. The CDR3 contains 14 residues. CDR1 is SEHNR, CDR2 FQNEAQ, per germline (reference sequence). V trimming: 1 base; J trimming: 5 bases; junction bases outside the gene matches: 2. The CDR3 region has the DNA TGTGCCAGCAGCTTAGGGGGACTACACAATGAGCAGTTCTTC. Translated, it gives CASSLGGLHNEQFF.

The chain uses TRBV14 and TRBJ1-3, with D uncertain. The CDR3 contains 16 residues. Trimming left V 1 base short and J 3 bases short, with 13 bases between. CDR1 is SGHDN, CDR2 FVKESK, per germline. The CDR3 DNA reads as TGTGCCAGCAGCCAAGGAGGTGGGCACCTTGGAAACACCATATATTTT. This sequence encodes CASSQGGGHLGNTIYF.